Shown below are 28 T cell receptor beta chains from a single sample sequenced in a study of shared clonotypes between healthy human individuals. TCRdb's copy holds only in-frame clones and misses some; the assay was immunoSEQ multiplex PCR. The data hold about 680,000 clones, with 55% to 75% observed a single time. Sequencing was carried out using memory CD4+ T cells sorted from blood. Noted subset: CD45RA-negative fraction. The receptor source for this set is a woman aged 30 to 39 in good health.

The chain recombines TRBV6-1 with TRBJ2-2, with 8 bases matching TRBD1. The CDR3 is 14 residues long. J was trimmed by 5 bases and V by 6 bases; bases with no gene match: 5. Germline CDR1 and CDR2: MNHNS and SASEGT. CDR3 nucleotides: TGTGCCAGCAGGGGGACAGGTCAGACCGGGGAGCTGTTTTTT. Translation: CASRGTGQTGELFF.

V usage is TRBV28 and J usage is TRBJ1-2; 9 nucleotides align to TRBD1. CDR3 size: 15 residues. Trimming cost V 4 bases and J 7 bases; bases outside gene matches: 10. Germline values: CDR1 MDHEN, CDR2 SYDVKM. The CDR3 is CASSSQQGATVGYTF. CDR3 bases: TGTGCCAGCAGTTCTCAACAGGGGGCGACAGTTGGCTACACCTTC.

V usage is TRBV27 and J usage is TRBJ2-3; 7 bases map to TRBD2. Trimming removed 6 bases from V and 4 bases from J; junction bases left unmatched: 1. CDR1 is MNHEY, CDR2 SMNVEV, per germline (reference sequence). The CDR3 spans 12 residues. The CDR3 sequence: CASSGLADTQYF. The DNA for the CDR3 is TGTGCCAGCAGCGGACTAGCAGATACGCAGTATTTT.

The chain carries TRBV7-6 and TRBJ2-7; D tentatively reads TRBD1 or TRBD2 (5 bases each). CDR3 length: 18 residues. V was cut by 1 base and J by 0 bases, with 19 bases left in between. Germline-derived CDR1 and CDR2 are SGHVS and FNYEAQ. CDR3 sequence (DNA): TGTGCCAGCAGCTTAGGGGCCACCGGGACCCCAAGCTCCTACGAGCAGTACTTC. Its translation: CASSLGATGTPSSYEQYF.

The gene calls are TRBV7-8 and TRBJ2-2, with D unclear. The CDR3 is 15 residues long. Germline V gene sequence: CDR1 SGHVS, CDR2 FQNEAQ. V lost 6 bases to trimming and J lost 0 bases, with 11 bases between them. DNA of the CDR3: TGTGCCAGCAGGCCCCGGGTCGCGAACACCGGGGAGCTGTTTTTT. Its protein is CASRPRVANTGELFF.

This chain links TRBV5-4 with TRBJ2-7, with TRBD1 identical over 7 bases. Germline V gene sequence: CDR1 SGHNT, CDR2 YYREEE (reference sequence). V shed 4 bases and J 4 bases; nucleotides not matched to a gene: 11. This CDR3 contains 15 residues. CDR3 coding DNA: TGTGCCAGCAGCAGGAACGGACAGGTGATATACGAGCAGTACTTC. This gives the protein CASSRNGQVIYEQYF.

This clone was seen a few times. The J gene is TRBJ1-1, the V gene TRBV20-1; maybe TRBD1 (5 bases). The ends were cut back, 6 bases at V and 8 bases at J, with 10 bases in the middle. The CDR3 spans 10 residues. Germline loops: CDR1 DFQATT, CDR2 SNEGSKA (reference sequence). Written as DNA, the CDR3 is TGCAGTGCCCGACGGGGGGAAGCTTTCTTT. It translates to CSARRGEAFF.

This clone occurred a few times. CDR3: CASSGVGANYGYTF. Here the CDR3 DNA reads TGTGCCAGCAGCGGGGTTGGAGCAAACTATGGCTACACCTTC. The rearrangement links TRBV5-4 to TRBJ1-2, with D hard to call. Germline V gives CDR1 SGHNT, CDR2 YYREEE (reference sequence). CDR3 size: 14 residues. The ends were cut back, 4 bases at V and 2 bases at J, with 12 bases in the middle.

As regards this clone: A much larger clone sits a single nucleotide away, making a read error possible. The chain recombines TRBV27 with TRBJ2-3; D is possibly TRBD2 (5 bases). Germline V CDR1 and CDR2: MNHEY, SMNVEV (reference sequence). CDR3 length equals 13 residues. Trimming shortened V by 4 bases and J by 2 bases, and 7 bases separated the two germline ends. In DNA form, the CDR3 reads TGTGCCAGCAGTTCCGGACTCACAGATACGCAGTATTTT. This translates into CASSSGLTDTQYF.

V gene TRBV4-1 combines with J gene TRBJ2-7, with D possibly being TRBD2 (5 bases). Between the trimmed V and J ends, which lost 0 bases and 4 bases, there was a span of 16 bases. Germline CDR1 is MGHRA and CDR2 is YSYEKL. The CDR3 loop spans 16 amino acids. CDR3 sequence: CASSQDLAGNRYEQYF. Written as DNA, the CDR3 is TGCGCCAGCAGCCAAGATTTGGCCGGGAATCGGTACGAGCAGTACTTC.

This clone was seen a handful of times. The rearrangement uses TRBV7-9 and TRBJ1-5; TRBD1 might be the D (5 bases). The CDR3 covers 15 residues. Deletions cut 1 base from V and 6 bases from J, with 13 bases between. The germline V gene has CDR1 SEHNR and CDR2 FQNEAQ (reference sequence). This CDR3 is CASSLDAGTGQPQHF. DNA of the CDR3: TGTGCCAGCAGCTTAGATGCGGGGACCGGTCAGCCCCAGCATTTT. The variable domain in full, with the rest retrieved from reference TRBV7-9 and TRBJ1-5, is DTGVSQNPRHKITKRGQNVTFRCDPISEHNRLYWYRQTLGQGPEFLTYFQNEAQLEKSRLLSDRFSAERPKGSFSTLEIQRTEQGDSAMYLCASSLDAGTGQPQHFGDGTRLSIL.

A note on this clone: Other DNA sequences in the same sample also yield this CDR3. In DNA, the CDR3 is TGCGCCAGCAGCTTATTAGCCAGCGGGAACAATGAGCAGTTCTTC. Residues: CASSLLASGNNEQFF. J is TRBJ2-1 and V is TRBV5-1, with 7 bases that match TRBD2. In germline, CDR1 is SGHRS, CDR2 YFSETQ. CDR3 length: 15 residues. The V gene end was trimmed by 2 bases and the J gene end by 5 bases; junction bases not matched to a gene: 7.

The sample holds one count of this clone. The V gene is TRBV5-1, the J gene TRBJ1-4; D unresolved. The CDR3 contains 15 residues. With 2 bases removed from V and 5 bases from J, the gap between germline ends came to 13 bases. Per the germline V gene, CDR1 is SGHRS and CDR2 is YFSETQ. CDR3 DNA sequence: TGCGCCAGCAGCTTAGGCCAGCCCGAGAATGAAAAACTGTTTTTT. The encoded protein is CASSLGQPENEKLFF.

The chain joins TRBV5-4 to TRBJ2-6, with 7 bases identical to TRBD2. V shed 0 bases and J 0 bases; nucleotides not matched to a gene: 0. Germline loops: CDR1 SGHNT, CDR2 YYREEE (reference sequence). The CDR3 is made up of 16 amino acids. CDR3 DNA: TGTGCCAGCAGCTTGGGCGGGGGCTCTGGGGCCAACGTCCTGACTTTC. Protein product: CASSLGGGSGANVLTF.

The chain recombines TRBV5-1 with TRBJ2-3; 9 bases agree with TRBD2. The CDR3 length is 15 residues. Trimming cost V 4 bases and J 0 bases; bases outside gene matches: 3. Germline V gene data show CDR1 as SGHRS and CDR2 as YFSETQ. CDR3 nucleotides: TGCGCCAGCAGCCGACTAGCGGCTAGCACAGATACGCAGTATTTT. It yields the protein CASSRLAASTDTQYF.

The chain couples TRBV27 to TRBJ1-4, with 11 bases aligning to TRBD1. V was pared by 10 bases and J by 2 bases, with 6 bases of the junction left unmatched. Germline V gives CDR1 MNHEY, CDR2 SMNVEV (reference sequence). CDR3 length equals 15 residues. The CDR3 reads CATRTGGLTNEKLFF. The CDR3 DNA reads TGTGCCACCCGGACAGGGGGCCTGACTAATGAAAAACTGTTTTTT.

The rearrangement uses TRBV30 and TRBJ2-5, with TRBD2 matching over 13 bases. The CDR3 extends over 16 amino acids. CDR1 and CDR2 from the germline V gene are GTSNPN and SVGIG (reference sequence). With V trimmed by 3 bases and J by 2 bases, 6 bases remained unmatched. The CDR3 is CAWSTSGRGNQETQYF. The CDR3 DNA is TGTGCCTGGAGCACTAGCGGGAGGGGGAATCAAGAGACCCAGTACTTC.

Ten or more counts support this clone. DNA for the CDR3: TGTGCCATCAGTGACGGGAACTCTGGAAACACCATATATTTT. This gives the protein CAISDGNSGNTIYF. The gene calls are TRBV10-3 and TRBJ1-3; D unclear. CDR3 length: 14 residues. Germline V gene data show CDR1 as ENHRY and CDR2 as SYGVKD. Trimming removed 3 bases at V and 0 bases at J, with 6 bases between.

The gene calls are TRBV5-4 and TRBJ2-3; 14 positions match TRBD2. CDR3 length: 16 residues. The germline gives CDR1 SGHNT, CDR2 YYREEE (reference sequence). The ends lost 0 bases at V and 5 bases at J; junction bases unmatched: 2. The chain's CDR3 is CASSLGLAGGQDTQYF. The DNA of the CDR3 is TGTGCCAGCAGCTTGGGACTAGCGGGAGGGCAAGATACGCAGTATTTT.

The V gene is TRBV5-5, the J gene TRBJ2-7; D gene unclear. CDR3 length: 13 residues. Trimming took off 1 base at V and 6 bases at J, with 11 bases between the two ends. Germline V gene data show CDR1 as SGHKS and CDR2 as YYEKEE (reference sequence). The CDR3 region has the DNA TGTGCCAGCAGCTTGAACAGTTTCCTCGAGCAGTACTTC. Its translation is CASSLNSFLEQYF.

CDR3 DNA: TGTGCCAGCAGCGGTAGCAGGGGAGCTAACTATGGCTACACCTTC. This codes for CASSGSRGANYGYTF. The J gene is TRBJ1-2, the V gene TRBV9; D is possibly TRBD1 (6 bases). CDR1 SGDLS and CDR2 YYNGEE come from the germline V gene. The CDR3 sequence is 15 residues long. Trimming left V 3 bases short and J 0 bases short, with 12 bases between.

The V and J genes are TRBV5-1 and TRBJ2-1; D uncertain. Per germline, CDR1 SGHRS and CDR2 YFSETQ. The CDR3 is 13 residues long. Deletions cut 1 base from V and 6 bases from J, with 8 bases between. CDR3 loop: CASSLTRINEQFF. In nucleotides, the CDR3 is TGCGCCAGCAGCTTGACAAGGATCAATGAGCAGTTCTTC.

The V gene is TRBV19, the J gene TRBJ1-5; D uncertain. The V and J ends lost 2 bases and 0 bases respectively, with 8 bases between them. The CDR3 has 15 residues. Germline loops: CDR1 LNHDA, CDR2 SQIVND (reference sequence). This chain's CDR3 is CASSIISGSNQPQHF. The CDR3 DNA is TGTGCCAGTAGTATAATTTCCGGTAGCAATCAGCCCCAGCATTTT.

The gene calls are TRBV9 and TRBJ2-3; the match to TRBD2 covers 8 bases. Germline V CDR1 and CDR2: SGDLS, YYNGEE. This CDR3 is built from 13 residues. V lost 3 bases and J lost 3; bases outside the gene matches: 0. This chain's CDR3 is CASSERGTDTQYF. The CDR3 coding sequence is TGTGCCAGCAGCGAGCGGGGGACAGATACGCAGTATTTT.

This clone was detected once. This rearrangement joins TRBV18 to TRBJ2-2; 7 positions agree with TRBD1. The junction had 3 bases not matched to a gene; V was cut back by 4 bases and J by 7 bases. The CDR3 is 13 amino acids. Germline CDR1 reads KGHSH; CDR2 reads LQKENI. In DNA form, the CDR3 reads TGTGCCAGCTCACTCACAGGGGACGGGGAGCTGTTTTTT. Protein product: CASSLTGDGELFF.

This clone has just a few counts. In DNA, the CDR3 is TGTGCCAGCAGCTTAGCAGAGACTAGCGGGAGGGCCGGTCACTTCTTC. Encoded protein: CASSLAETSGRAGHFF. The chain uses TRBV7-9 and TRBJ2-1, with 14 bases aligning to TRBD2. Trimming took 0 bases from V and 16 from J; bases not matched to a gene: 11. Germline V gene lookup returns CDR1 SEHNR and CDR2 FQNEAQ (reference sequence). CDR3 size: 16 residues. Based on the CDR3 plus reference TRBV7-9 and TRBJ2-1, the full variable domain is DTGVSQNPRHKITKRGQNVTFRCDPISEHNRLYWYRQTLGQGPEFLTYFQNEAQLEKSRLLSDRFSAERPKGSFSTLEIQRTEQGDSAMYLCASSLAETSGRAGHFFGPGTRLTVL.

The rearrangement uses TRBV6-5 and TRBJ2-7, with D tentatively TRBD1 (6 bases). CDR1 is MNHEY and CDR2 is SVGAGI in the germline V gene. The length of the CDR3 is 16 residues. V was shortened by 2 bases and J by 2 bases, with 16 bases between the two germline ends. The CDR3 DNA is TGTGCCAGCAGTTACGCGGGCAGGGGTGCTACCTACGAGCAGTACTTC. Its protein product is CASSYAGRGATYEQYF.

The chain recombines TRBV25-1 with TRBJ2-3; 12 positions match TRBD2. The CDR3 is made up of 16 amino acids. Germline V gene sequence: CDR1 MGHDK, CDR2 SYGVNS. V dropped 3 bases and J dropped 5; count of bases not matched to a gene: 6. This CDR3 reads CASSEPTSGSLDTQYF. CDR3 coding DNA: TGTGCCAGCAGTGAGCCGACTAGCGGGAGCTTAGATACGCAGTATTTT.